The 15 T cell receptor beta chains below come from one sample, sequenced in a study of post-analysis software for immune sequencing data. Study-level points and caveats: In patients, TRBV5-6, TRBV5-1 and TRBV20-1 belonged to roughly five TRBV segments found more frequently than in controls.

Their cognate antigens are unknown. Prepared TCR beta cDNA libraries contained unique molecular identifiers. Using its own MiXCR run on the PCR reads, TCRdb lists one record per CDR3 protein. The sample lists some 240,000 distinct CDR3 sequences; less than 40% were seen once. Sequencing was performed on blood. Every receptor here comes from a girl aged 5-17 years with multiple sclerosis.

This clonotype was seen ten or more times. The chain joins TRBV7-9 to TRBJ2-7; D is unresolved. The CDR3 covers 15 residues. V was cut by 7 bases and J by 0 bases, with 16 bases left in between. CDR1 is SEHNR, CDR2 FQNEAQ, per germline (reference sequence). The CDR3 bases are TGTGCCAGCATCACTCTCCCCCATAGCTCCTACGAGCAGTACTTC. This translates into CASITLPHSSYEQYF.

In this sample, this clonotype turned up many times. The chain employs TRBV11-2 and TRBJ2-1, with 10 bases matching TRBD1. Looked up from germline, CDR1 is SGHAT and CDR2 is FQNNGV. CDR3 size: 16 residues. The junction had 10 bases not matched to a gene; V was cut back by 5 bases and J by 6 bases. The CDR3 DNA sequence: TGTGCCAGCAGCCCGAGAGTGGGGGACAGGGGCAATGAGCAGTTCTTC. Protein: CASSPRVGDRGNEQFF.

This chain joins TRBV20-1 and TRBJ2-1, with 11 bases that match TRBD2. The CDR3 sequence is 15 residues long. Germline V CDR1 and CDR2: DFQATT, SNEGSKA (reference sequence). V lost 2 bases, J lost 6 bases, and 6 bases stayed unmatched. The DNA of the CDR3 is TGCAGTGCTAGAACACTAGCGGGAGAGGTCAATGAGCAGTTCTTC. Translation gives CSARTLAGEVNEQFF.

V and J are TRBV19 and TRBJ1-1, with TRBD1 identical over 9 bases. This CDR3 is 16 amino acids long. Germline V gene lookup returns CDR1 LNHDA and CDR2 SQIVND (reference sequence). The junction had 5 bases not matched to a gene; V was cut back by 3 bases and J by 0 bases. CDR3 nucleotide sequence: TGTGCCAGTAGTATTGGGACAGGGAGGATGAACACTGAAGCTTTCTTT. Translation gives CASSIGTGRMNTEAFF.

The J gene is TRBJ2-7, the V gene TRBV5-1; 12 nucleotides agree with TRBD1. Looked up from germline, CDR1 is SGHRS and CDR2 is YFSETQ. This CDR3 has 16 residues. J lost 3 bases, V lost 1 base, and 5 bases had no gene match. CDR3 nucleotides: TGCGCCAGCAGCTTGACCGGGACAGGGGGCCTCTACGAGCAGTACTTC. The encoded protein is CASSLTGTGGLYEQYF.

This clonotype showed up many times. The chain carries TRBV7-9 and TRBJ1-2; D not resolved. V gave up 4 bases and J gave up 8 bases, with 20 bases separating them. The CDR3 is 15 amino acids. Germline CDR1 SEHNR, CDR2 FQNEAQ (reference sequence). CDR3: CASSSLRVQANGYTF. The CDR3 DNA reads as TGTGCCAGCAGCTCCCTCCGGGTCCAGGCTAACGGCTACACCTTC.

Points on this clonotype: The junction does not match germline at one end; this may be a read error. The rearrangement uses TRBV7-6 and TRBJ1-6; D gene uncertain. CDR1 and CDR2 from the germline V gene are SGHVS and FNYEAQ. The CDR3 consists of 14 residues. The CDR3 is CASSQEGSNSPPHF. The CDR3, as DNA: TGTGCCAGCAGCCAAGAAGGGTCAAATTCACCCCCCCACTTT.

This clonotype was counted ten times or more. The chain is built from TRBV18 and TRBJ1-5; D call uncertain. Germline V gene data show CDR1 as KGHSH and CDR2 as LQKENI. The CDR3 consists of 12 residues. Trimming left V 0 bases short and J 7 bases short, with 4 bases between. The CDR3 sequence is CASSPPNQPQHF. In nucleotides, the CDR3 is TGTGCCAGCTCACCACCGAACCAGCCCCAGCATTTT.

This sequence joins TRBV7-3 and TRBJ2-1; 13 bases line up with TRBD2. Germline values: CDR1 SGHTA, CDR2 FQGTGA. Unmatched junction bases numbered 4, after V lost 5 bases and J lost 3 bases. The CDR3 is made up of 16 amino acids. The CDR3, as DNA: TGTGCCAGCAGCCCCGGGACTAGCGGGGTCTACAATGAGCAGTTCTTC. Its protein is CASSPGTSGVYNEQFF.

The table lists this clonotype with many counts. V usage is TRBV7-8 and J usage is TRBJ2-7, with 11 bases lining up with TRBD2. CDR3 size: 18 residues. V was clipped by 2 bases and J by 2 bases; unmatched bases: 11. The germline V gene encodes CDR1 SGHVS and CDR2 FQNEAQ. The CDR3 protein is CASSLTDTSGSGAYEQYF. The CDR3 region has the DNA TGTGCCAGCAGCTTAACTGATACTAGCGGGAGTGGGGCCTACGAGCAGTACTTC.

J is TRBJ2-7 and V is TRBV6-5; maybe TRBD2 (6 bases). Looked up from germline, CDR1 is MNHEY and CDR2 is SVGAGI. Trimming removed 5 bases at V and 4 bases at J, with 21 bases between. The CDR3 totals 16 residues. The chain's CDR3 is CASSKPPGLTEYEQYF. CDR3 bases: TGTGCCAGCAGTAAACCTCCGGGACTCACTGAATACGAGCAGTACTTC.

This clonotype came up once. The DNA of the CDR3 is TGTGCCATCAGGGATTACGAGCAGTACTTC. Its protein product is CAIRDYEQYF. The gene calls are TRBV10-3 and TRBJ2-5, with D unresolved. The J call may not be correct, given that the DNA end is closer to TRBJ2-7. The CDR3 has 10 residues. CDR1 and CDR2 from the germline V gene are ENHRY and SYGVKD.

The chain couples TRBV12-3 or TRBV12-4 to TRBJ2-1; perhaps D is TRBD1 or TRBD2 (5 bases each). The CDR3 has 16 amino acids. V dropped 5 bases and J dropped 7 bases, with 21 bases sitting between them. The CDR3 is CASSVSTILRTNEQFF. The CDR3 DNA reads as TGTGCCAGCAGTGTTTCGACTATTTTGCGGACAAATGAGCAGTTCTTC.

This sequence joins TRBV29-1 and TRBJ2-1; D may correspond to TRBD1 or TRBD2 (5 bases each). V was pared by 3 bases and J by 8 bases, with 11 bases between. The CDR3 contains 12 residues. Germline lookup yields CDR1 SQVTM and CDR2 ANQGSEA. DNA of the CDR3: TGCAGCGTTGATACAGGACTGGATGAGCAGTTCTTC. This gives the protein CSVDTGLDEQFF.

This clonotype was recorded a few times. The J gene is TRBJ1-2, the V gene TRBV3-1; 10 bases map to TRBD1. CDR1 is LGHDT and CDR2 is YNNKEL in the germline V gene (reference sequence). The CDR3 contains 15 residues. With V trimmed by 5 bases and J by 5 bases, 8 bases remained unmatched. CDR3 region: CASSSDRGRVYGYTF. The CDR3 nucleotides are TGTGCCAGCAGCTCAGACAGGGGGCGTGTTTATGGCTACACCTTC.